The present entry profiles one T cell receptor beta chain with its context. The data derive from a study of blood T cell repertoires in COVID-19. Overall study context: Nucleic acid was either cDNA or gDNA, and it came from T cells, B-cell-depleted T cells, or PBMCs.

TCRdb's table, derived via immunoSEQ multiplex PCR, lists solely in-frame clones and lacks some. The sample lists around 380,000 clones, over 75% seen once, with 1% to 1.5% in the top ten. Individuals drawn from around 25 US areas were about 18 to 89 years old. The germline CDR1 and CDR2 sequences are MNHEY and SMNVEV (reference sequence). V lost 1 base, J lost 6 bases, and 7 bases stayed unmatched. The length of the CDR3 is 15 residues. The specimen sequenced was PBMCs or T cells enriched from blood (not recorded which). The sequence derives from a man between 25 and 39 years old who had recovered from COVID-19. This sequence joins TRBV27 and TRBJ2-3, with TRBD2 identical over 7 bases. CDR3 nucleotide sequence: TGTGCCAGCAGTTTATGGGGGGGACTTGATGATACGCAGTATTTT. The encoded protein is CASSLWGGLDDTQYF.